A single T cell receptor (beta chain) is shown here with its context. This CDR3 region has 13 residues. V shed 5 bases and J shed 4 bases, with 11 bases lying between them. Germline CDR1 is LNHDA and CDR2 is SQIVND (reference sequence). The sample belongs to a study of shared clonotypes between healthy human individuals. Clones were sequenced by immunoSEQ multiplex PCR, and TCRdb holds only the in-frame ones, with some missing. This table holds about 1.5 million clones, 95% to 99% found once. This clonotype originated in a man aged 25-45 years in good health. Sequences were obtained from naive CD4+ T cells sorted from blood. The subset here: CD45RA+ positively selected. This chain links TRBV19 with TRBJ1-2; D gene uncertain. CDR3 region: CASSQRPFYGYTF. CDR3 nucleotide sequence: TGTGCCAGTAGTCAGAGACCCTTCTATGGCTACACCTTC.